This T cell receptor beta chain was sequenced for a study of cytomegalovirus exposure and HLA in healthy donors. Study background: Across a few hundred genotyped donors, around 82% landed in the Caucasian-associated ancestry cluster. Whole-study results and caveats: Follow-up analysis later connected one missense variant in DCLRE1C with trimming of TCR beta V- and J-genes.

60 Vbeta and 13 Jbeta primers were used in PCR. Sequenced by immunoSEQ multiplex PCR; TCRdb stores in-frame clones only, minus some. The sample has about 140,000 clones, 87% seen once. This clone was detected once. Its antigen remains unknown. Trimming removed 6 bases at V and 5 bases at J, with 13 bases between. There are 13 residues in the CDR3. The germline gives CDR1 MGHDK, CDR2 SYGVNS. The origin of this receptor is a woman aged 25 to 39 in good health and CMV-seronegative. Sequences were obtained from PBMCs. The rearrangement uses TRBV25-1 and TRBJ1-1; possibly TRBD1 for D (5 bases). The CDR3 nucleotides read TGTGCCAGCAGGGGGCAGGGTAAAACTGAAGCTTTCTTT. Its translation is CASRGQGKTEAFF. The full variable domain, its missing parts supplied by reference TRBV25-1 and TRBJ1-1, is EADIYQTPRYLVIGTGKKITLECSQTMGHDKMYWYQQDPGMELHLIHYSYGVNSTEKGDLSSESTVSRIRTEHFPLTLESARPSHTSQYLCASRGQGKTEAFFGQGTRLTVV.